This TCR beta chain was obtained from a study of cytomegalovirus exposure and HLA in healthy donors (dated by TCRdb to about 2017). For context, the study as a whole: According to an earlier analysis of 550 to 750 of the donors, some 170 million T cells yielded roughly 110 million unique TCR beta sequences and about 300 Gb of sequence data. In a later genetic analysis, genome-wide SNP genotypes for about 55% of the roughly 670 donors were used, and that subset was treated as a discovery cohort. In the later analysis, no new phenotypic data were used to find candidate immune exposures; instead, reliance was placed on TCR beta sequences and their occurrence across donors. Both class I and class II loci were covered by HLA typing, at four-digit resolution. Approximately 300 gigabases of sequencing data and about 92 million unique TCR sequences made up an early release that covered nearly 650 HLA-typed donors. The genetic ancestry cluster associated with self-reported Caucasian donors included over 80% of the roughly 400 genotyped donors. To decide whether each TCR beta V gene segment behaved as functional or pseudogenic, an earlier analysis of nearly 600 of the donors relied on high-throughput TCR beta sequencing. To predict cytomegalovirus infection status, the study brought together high-throughput TCR immunosequencing, statistical association of individual TCRs with disease status, and machine learning. Every repertoire in the discovery cohort had been generated on one and the same sequencing platform. The study aimed to test whether signatures of past pathogen exposure could be identified by cataloging public T cell receptors. Alongside the repertoire data, information on donor age, sex, ethnicity and CMV serostatus was compiled. Five DR-DQ haplotypes were treated as single units for association and clustering because of strong linkage in the cohort. Besides the first cohort of more than 650 subjects, a separate validation cohort made up of 120 different subjects was used. The study profiled the T cell repertoires of 666 subjects by immunosequencing and related them to cytomegalovirus serostatus. Typing coverage differed by locus: A, B, C, DRB1 and DQB1 were typed in roughly 629-630 donors, DQA1 in 522, DPA1 in 600 to 610, and DPB1 in roughly 450. Across about 380 genotyped donors of the cohort, an average of about 240,000 unique TCR beta nucleotide sequences per donor were sequenced, and approximately 17% of those sequences were non-productive. To study patterns of TCR occurrence, a later analysis re-analyzed previously published TCR beta repertoires from around 670 donors and added high-resolution HLA genotyping. General findings and caveats noted by the study authors: The study listed approximately 160 TCR beta chains as associated with cytomegalovirus. In an earlier analysis of 587 of the donors, most TCR beta V segments appeared in productive rearrangements about 90% or about 30% of the time, broadly matching IMGT annotations. It was suggested by the authors that the approach could potentially be generalized to other disease states and immunological phenotypes. Cytomegalovirus status was reported to be diagnosed by the classifier with high specificity and sensitivity in both the original and validation cohorts. In a later analysis, TCR association rates were found to vary across HLA loci, with the most associated TCRs seen for DRB1 alleles and the fewest for HLA-C alleles. In a later genetic analysis, a missense DCLRE1C variant was associated with V-gene and J-gene trimming of TCR beta chains, and the association was replicated in an independent cohort. A further reported finding was that TCR beta sequences accurately predicted the HLA-A and HLA-B alleles for most subjects in the first cohort. The sequencing pipeline was judged likely to have produced a cluster of highly shared sequence variants as a technical artifact. Specific HLA alleles were associated with 15,000 to 20,000 TCR beta sequences at a false discovery rate of 0.05 in a later analysis. Presence/absence analyses assumed roughly uniform sequencing depth across donors, an assumption that may not hold. Compared with equally common non-associated chains, HLA-associated TCR beta chains in a later analysis were more clonally expanded and had lower generation probabilities. Because counts were too low, around 17 rarely observed V segments, including chromosome 9 orphons, were left out of the earlier analysis of a few hundred of the donors. Some IMGT-functional V segments, including TRBV6-2 and TRBV6-3, could not be distinguished by the 87-base-pair reads and were therefore excluded. Three of the identified cytomegalovirus-associated TCR beta chains were confirmed in vitro to be specific for cytomegalovirus antigens. Because HLA typing was missing for some donors at each locus, association tests included only the typed subset. A later analysis found that most CMV-associated TCR beta chains appeared HLA-restricted, with HLA associations seemingly driven largely by CMV exposure. In a later genetic analysis, fewer N-insertions in productive TCRs were reported among donors in an Asian-associated ancestry cluster than the roughly 700-donor mean. Linkage disequilibrium might explain the correlated functional status among segregating V segments, but an unknown experimental factor could not be excluded. When HLA alleles, especially DR and DQ, strongly co-occurred, attributing TCR associations to individual alleles was difficult. For the cohort, immune exposure information was limited to CMV serostatus. Across donors, most TCR sequences were observed very rarely, whereas some public TCRs were present in many individuals. In a later analysis, several top co-occurrence clusters were reported to appear linked to parvovirus B19, influenza, CMV and Epstein-Barr virus. Only TCR beta chains were sequenced in this cohort, and the absence of alpha or paired-chain data limited detectable features.

CDR3 length: 18 amino acids, cysteine to phenylalanine. Of all the DNA, just the CDR3 is kept, 54 bases in frame from base 1. The cohort consisted of 600 to 750 healthy bone marrow donors. Cohort members were all nominally healthy when sampled, although unrecorded immune exposures were likely present. The donor was CMV seropositive and was included in the group of 250 to 300 seropositive cohort members. Every donor gave a peripheral blood sample, and the peripheral blood mononuclear cells from that sample were used for TCR beta sequencing. Genomic DNA extraction from the blood cell samples was performed with the Qiagen DNeasy Blood Extraction Kit. This clone has only a few counts. There is no known antigen for this receptor. No qualities accompany the bases; no much larger clone lies one base away. The receptor library was made with the immunoSEQ multiplex PCR assay. For the multiplex PCR, a mixture combining 60 forward primers for TCR Vbeta segments and 13 reverse primers for TCR Jbeta segments was used. Amplification of the CDR3 region of rearranged TCR beta genes was performed with a multiplex PCR assay on genomic DNA. The amplified TCR beta libraries were sequenced on the Illumina HiSeq System as 87-base-pair reads. The original methods were these. A later analysis tallied roughly 76 million unique TCR beta chains across the approximately 670 repertoires, and approximately 9.9 million of those chains were shared by two or more donors. To remove PCR and sequencing errors, raw reads were error-corrected and collapsed into unique sequences using a nearest-neighbor algorithm that merged closely related sequences. CDR3 sequences were aligned to IMGT reference sequences to assign V, D and J gene segments. For a sequence to be retained, a match of at least six nucleotides was required to both a V gene segment and a J gene segment. Rearrangements were called productive when the CDR3 lacked stop codons and stayed in frame with V and J; all others were non-productive. CDR3 was defined according to IMGT convention as the region running from the second conserved V-encoded cysteine to the conserved J-encoded phenylalanine. Sequences without an unambiguous match to a single V gene segment were excluded from the earlier analysis of a few hundred of the donors. In an earlier analysis of a few hundred of the donors, V segments were called functional above 56.7% productive rearrangements and were called segregating when the between-donor standard deviation exceeded 5%. A statistical classification framework was built to diagnose cytomegalovirus status from the catalog of TCR beta chain sequences. V and J gene assignment, in a later analysis, came from comparing TCR nucleotide sequences with IMGT/GENE-DB human TR gene sequences. Using the TCRdist pipeline, a later analysis assigned CDR3 sequences along with most-parsimonious VDJ recombination scenarios. A later analysis defined each TCR beta chain by its CDR3 amino acid sequence plus V-gene family, and excluded reads lacking a unique V-gene family. In a later analysis, 450 to 600 highly shared, low-generation-probability nucleotide sequences were removed to address suspected cross-contamination and a sequencing artifact. In a later analysis, a clonal expansion index was calculated for each public chain from normalized within-repertoire ranks of inferred template counts. In a later analysis, generation probabilities were computed with a VDJ recombination model fitted to out-of-frame rearrangements, and the resulting probabilities were checked against IGoR. In a later analysis, hypergeometric tests were used to score TCR-TCR, TCR-HLA and TCR-CMV co-occurrence, with a repertoire-size bias correction applied to TCR pairs. To estimate false discovery rates, a later analysis permuted the HLA or CMV assignments 20 times. In a later analysis, co-occurring TCRs were grouped with DBSCAN, and TCRdist sequence similarity was added when clustering was performed within HLA-allele-positive subsets. Co-occurrence clustering excluded repertoires with fewer than 30,000 or more than 120,000 public chains, plus five with anomalous nucleotide sharing. TCRdb stores this immuneACCESS table with in-frame sequences only. Part of the clones is absent; in the studies checked, under half of the shortfall reflects unresolved V genes, and no reason is known for the rest. V, J and clone size are taken as reported in that table, and D and trimming were inferred from the DNA itself. This sample holds roughly 100,000 clones; over 65% were observed only once. The top ten hold about 7.5% of the sample.

The TCR comes from a middle-aged man in good health and CMV-seropositive. The sequencing sample was made of PBMCs. This chain is built from TRBV21-1 and TRBJ1-5; TRBD1, the table's D call, was not compared with the DNA. TRBV21-1 is designated a pseudogene. CDR3 region: CASSKARTGTYSNQPQHF. The DNA is TGTGCCAGCAGCAAAGCCCGGACAGGGACTTATAGCAATCAGCCCCAGCATTTT.